Each of the 30 T cell receptor beta chains below was sequenced from the same sample in a study of OX40 agonist ivuxolimab in advanced cancers. This table comes from immunoSEQ multiplex PCR, and its TCRdb copy is limited to in-frame clones, with some not included. This sample yields some 86,000 clones, of which around 90% are seen a single time; around 6.5% belongs to the top ten. The sample consisted of CD4+ or CD8+ T cells sorted from blood, taken in a trial of the OX40 agonist ivuxolimab. These receptors were obtained from an adult with an advanced solid tumor such as melanoma, head and neck, liver or kidney cancer.

This chain uses TRBV28 with TRBJ2-5, with D unclear. V lost 5 bases, J lost 7 bases, and 17 bases lay in between. The length of the CDR3 is 14 residues. Per the germline V gene, CDR1 is MDHEN and CDR2 is SYDVKM. The CDR3 is CASSARTAARTQYF. As DNA, the CDR3 is TGTGCCAGCAGTGCCCGGACGGCGGCGCGGACCCAGTACTTC.

This clone was observed a single time. The V and J genes are TRBV25-1 and TRBJ2-3, with D unclear. V was clipped by 2 bases and J by 4 bases, with 13 bases between them. Germline V gene lookup returns CDR1 MGHDK and CDR2 SYGVNS. The CDR3 has 15 residues. The CDR3 DNA reads TGTGCCAGCAGTGAAGACGTGGGTGTATCAGATACGCAGTATTTT. Protein sequence: CASSEDVGVSDTQYF.

The CDR3 here is CASHFPGLAGYEQYF. The CDR3 DNA follows: TGTGCCAGCCACTTTCCGGGACTAGCGGGATACGAGCAGTACTTC. This chain joins TRBV7-2 and TRBJ2-7, with 13 bases aligning to TRBD2. This CDR3 region has 15 residues. The germline CDR1 and CDR2 sequences are SGHTA and FQGNSA. V dropped 8 bases and J dropped 4; count of bases not matched to a gene: 8.

This rearrangement joins TRBV6-1 to TRBJ1-3, with TRBD1 as a possible D gene (6 bases). The CDR3 has 12 amino acids. CDR1 MNHNS and CDR2 SASEGT come from the germline V gene. Trimming removed 11 bases at V and 0 bases at J, with 8 bases between. The CDR3 region has the DNA TGTGCCGGAGGGGGCTCTGGAAACACCATATATTTT. This encodes CAGGGSGNTIYF.

This clone is a singleton in its sample. In DNA form, the CDR3 reads TGTGCCAGCAGTTTGGAGGCTAGCGGGGGCAATGAGCAGTTCTTC. Protein: CASSLEASGGNEQFF. V usage is TRBV28 and J usage is TRBJ2-1; TRBD2 agrees at 10 bases. J lost 6 bases, V lost 3 bases, and 5 bases had no gene match. Looked up from germline, CDR1 is MDHEN and CDR2 is SYDVKM. The length of the CDR3 is 15 residues.

The chain links TRBV9 to TRBJ2-5, with 10 positions matching TRBD2. The CDR3 extends over 14 amino acids. Germline V gene lookup returns CDR1 SGDLS and CDR2 YYNGEE. Trimming removed 0 bases from V and 4 bases from J; junction bases left unmatched: 0. CDR3 in DNA: TGTGCCAGCAGCGTAGCTAGCGGGAGAGAGACCCAGTACTTC. Translating it yields CASSVASGRETQYF.

The chain joins TRBV5-1 to TRBJ2-5; 8 bases line up with TRBD1. Germline CDR1 and CDR2: SGHRS and YFSETQ. This CDR3 has 15 residues. V gave up 0 bases and J gave up 5 bases; unmatched junction bases: 6. CDR3 sequence: CASSLGQGALETQYF. CDR3 bases: TGCGCCAGCAGCTTGGGGCAGGGGGCTTTGGAGACCCAGTACTTC.

The rearrangement links TRBV13 to TRBJ2-7, with TRBD2 matching over 8 bases. Germline V gene lookup returns CDR1 PRHDT and CDR2 FYEKMQ (reference sequence). J was trimmed by 3 bases and V by 5 bases; bases with no gene match: 9. The length of the CDR3 is 15 residues. The CDR3 sequence is CASSIRTSYHYEQYF. The CDR3 nucleotides are TGTGCCAGCAGCATCCGGACTAGCTATCACTACGAGCAGTACTTC.

The chain links TRBV15 to TRBJ2-5, with D possibly matching TRBD1 (7 bases). The CDR3 is made up of 15 amino acids. V was clipped by 0 bases and J by 4 bases, with 12 bases between them. In germline, CDR1 is LNHNV, CDR2 YYDKDF (reference sequence). CDR3 sequence reads: CATSRDYQGGETQYF. In DNA, the CDR3 is TGTGCCACCAGCAGAGATTACCAGGGGGGAGAGACCCAGTACTTC.

This clone has only one observation. The chain combines TRBV15 with TRBJ2-1; tentative D call: TRBD2 (6 bases). CDR3 size: 12 residues. Trimming shortened V by 3 bases and J by 6 bases, and 6 bases separated the two germline ends. From germline, CDR1 is LNHNV and CDR2 YYDKDF (reference sequence). In DNA form, the CDR3 reads TGTGCCACCAGCAGGGGGGGCAATGAGCAGTTCTTC. Protein sequence: CATSRGGNEQFF.

This clone was seen a few times. V is TRBV11-3 and J is TRBJ2-1, with 10 bases fitting TRBD2. This CDR3 contains 17 residues. Germline V gives CDR1 SGHNT, CDR2 YENEEA. V dropped 5 bases and J dropped 7; count of bases not matched to a gene: 14. CDR3 nucleotide sequence: TGTGCCAGCAGCCAAGGGCTCCTAGCGGGAGAGAAAAATGAGCAGTTCTTC. It codes for CASSQGLLAGEKNEQFF.

The chain combines TRBV4-1 with TRBJ2-1; 11 positions agree with TRBD2. CDR3 length equals 14 residues. Trimming removed 1 base from V and 14 bases from J; junction bases left unmatched: 7. Germline CDR1 and CDR2: MGHRA and YSYEKL. In nucleotides, the CDR3 is TGCGCCAGCAGCCAAGCCCCCTCTAGCGGGAGGAAGTTCTTC. It specifies CASSQAPSSGRKFF.

J is TRBJ1-1 and V is TRBV28; a weak D match, TRBD1 (6 bases). V shed 7 bases and J shed 10 bases, with 22 bases lying between them. Looked up from germline, CDR1 is MDHEN and CDR2 is SYDVKM. The CDR3 length is 14 residues. The CDR3 sequence is CASTAPAGQPGAFF. As DNA, the CDR3 is TGTGCCAGCACCGCTCCAGCCGGACAGCCAGGAGCTTTCTTT.

V and J are TRBV27 and TRBJ2-1; possibly TRBD1 for D (6 bases). Germline CDR1 is MNHEY and CDR2 is SMNVEV (reference sequence). The V end lost 2 bases, the J end lost 8 bases, and 22 bases lay between the germline ends. The CDR3 loop spans 17 amino acids. The CDR3 DNA reads TGTGCCAGCAGTTTAAGGGCAATCGGGACACTTTGGCATGAGCAGTTCTTC. Amino acids: CASSLRAIGTLWHEQFF.

This rearrangement joins TRBV11-2 to TRBJ2-3; D is tentatively TRBD1 or TRBD2 (6 bases each). The CDR3 loop spans 14 amino acids. The V and J ends lost 9 bases and 1 base respectively, with 14 bases between them. Germline V CDR1 and CDR2: SGHAT, FQNNGV. CDR3 amino acids: CARDSGARTDTQYF. CDR3 sequence (DNA): TGTGCCAGGGACTCGGGGGCCCGCACAGATACGCAGTATTTT.

This clone was observed a few times. The chain couples TRBV5-1 to TRBJ1-2; D not resolved. V lost 4 bases and J lost 2, with 9 bases in between. The CDR3 spans 13 residues. Germline values: CDR1 SGHRS, CDR2 YFSETQ. This CDR3 reads CASSLGQNYGYTF. The CDR3 DNA follows: TGCGCCAGCAGCCTGGGCCAAAACTATGGCTACACCTTC.

The chain links TRBV7-9 to TRBJ2-5, with D possibly TRBD1 on 7 matching bases. This CDR3 has 14 residues. Looked up from germline, CDR1 is SEHNR and CDR2 is FQNEAQ (reference sequence). V dropped 0 bases and J dropped 7 bases, with 12 bases sitting between them. CDR3: CASSLAGGGGTQYF. In DNA form, the CDR3 reads TGTGCCAGCAGCTTAGCCGGAGGGGGCGGGACCCAGTACTTC.

This clone has a handful of counts. This rearrangement joins TRBV7-2 to TRBJ2-1; 8 nucleotides agree with TRBD2. Unmatched junction bases numbered 0, after V lost 1 base and J lost 4 bases. This CDR3 region has 14 residues. Germline V gene data show CDR1 as SGHTA and CDR2 as FQGNSA. The CDR3 is CASSLGLAYNEQFF. The DNA of the CDR3 is TGTGCCAGCAGCTTAGGACTAGCGTACAATGAGCAGTTCTTC.

The chain carries TRBV6-1 and TRBJ2-1, with D perhaps matching TRBD2 (7 bases). CDR1 is MNHNS and CDR2 is SASEGT in the germline V gene. V was shortened by 5 bases and J by 10 bases, with 12 bases between the two germline ends. The CDR3 is 12 residues long. CDR3 bases: TGTGCCAGCAGTAGATCGGGGGGCGAGCAGTTCTTC. This gives the protein CASSRSGGEQFF.

This clone has only a few counts. V and J are TRBV28 and TRBJ1-1, with TRBD1 matching 8 bases. This CDR3 contains 14 residues. V shed 7 bases, J shed 4 bases, and the junction held 8 bases outside the gene matches. In germline, CDR1 is MDHEN, CDR2 SYDVKM. CDR3: CASTPAGGVTEAFF. DNA for the CDR3: TGTGCCAGCACCCCGGCAGGGGGCGTCACTGAAGCTTTCTTT.

The chain joins TRBV29-1 to TRBJ2-3; D remains ambiguous. Germline V gene data show CDR1 as SQVTM and CDR2 as ANQGSEA. V lost 4 bases and J lost 2, with 4 bases in between. The CDR3 runs to 11 residues. In DNA, the CDR3 is TGCAGCGTTGTAAACACAGATACGCAGTATTTT. Translating it yields CSVVNTDTQYF.

The chain links TRBV2 to TRBJ2-6; no clear D gene. This CDR3 has 17 residues. Trimming took 4 bases from V and 2 from J, leaving 15 bases between them. Germline CDR1 is SNHLY and CDR2 is FYNNEI. The CDR3 spells CASSAPASGTGANVLTF. CDR3 DNA: TGTGCCAGCAGTGCCCCCGCCAGTGGCACTGGGGCCAACGTCCTGACTTTC.

The V gene is TRBV19, the J gene TRBJ2-1; TRBD2 matches 8 bases. With V trimmed by 4 bases and J by 4 bases, 12 bases remained unmatched. Germline V gene sequence: CDR1 LNHDA, CDR2 SQIVND (reference sequence). The CDR3 spans 17 residues. CDR3 in amino acids: CASSRAPFSGNYNEQFF. CDR3 DNA: TGTGCCAGTAGTAGGGCCCCTTTTAGCGGGAATTACAATGAGCAGTTCTTC.

This chain connects TRBV12-5 to TRBJ2-7; D call uncertain. This CDR3 has 12 residues. Germline CDR1 is LGHNT and CDR2 is FRNRAP. The ends were cut back, 6 bases at V and 0 bases at J, with 6 bases in the middle. CDR3 DNA sequence: TGTGCTAGTGGAAGTAGCTCCTACGAGCAGTACTTC. It encodes CASGSSSYEQYF.

This clone turned up a few times. The genes are TRBV6-5 and TRBJ1-4; tentative D call: TRBD1 (6 bases). Between the trimmed V and J ends, which lost 4 bases and 5 bases, there was a span of 11 bases. Germline values: CDR1 MNHEY, CDR2 SVGAGI. The CDR3 is made up of 14 amino acids. CDR3 DNA sequence: TGTGCCAGCAGTTGGACAGCATCCAATGAAAAACTGTTTTTT. It translates to CASSWTASNEKLFF.

This clone was counted once. The chain uses TRBV27 and TRBJ2-7, with a tentative D call TRBD2 (5 bases). The ends were cut back, 0 bases at V and 5 bases at J, with 14 bases in the middle. The CDR3 is 15 residues long. In germline, CDR1 is MNHEY, CDR2 SMNVEV (reference sequence). The CDR3 reads CASSLSPGIVNEQYF. CDR3 DNA sequence: TGTGCCAGCAGTTTATCCCCGGGAATCGTCAACGAGCAGTACTTC.

This chain links TRBV18 with TRBJ1-1, with 9 bases that match TRBD1. The CDR3 consists of 16 residues. Trimming removed 6 bases from V and 1 base from J; junction bases left unmatched: 9. CDR1 and CDR2 from the germline V gene are KGHSH and LQKENI. DNA for the CDR3: TGTGCCAGCTCGGCCCGGGACAGGGTCTGGAACACTGAAGCTTTCTTT. This translates into CASSARDRVWNTEAFF. Looking up the rest from reference TRBV18 and TRBJ1-1 gives the full variable domain: NAGVMQNPRHLVRRRGQEARLRCSPMKGHSHVYWYRQLPEEGLKFMVYLQKENIIDESGMPKERFSAEFPKEGPSILRIQQVVRGDSAAYFCASSARDRVWNTEAFFGQGTRLTVV.

The V call is TRBV18, the J call TRBJ1-1; a possible D gene is TRBD1 (6 bases). This CDR3 is built from 15 residues. Trimming took off 0 bases at V and 3 bases at J, with 11 bases between the two ends. Germline CDR1 and CDR2: KGHSH and LQKENI. CDR3 protein: CASSPPGADYTEAFF. CDR3 DNA: TGTGCCAGCTCACCACCGGGGGCGGATTACACTGAAGCTTTCTTT.

The chain links TRBV6-1 to TRBJ2-7; D gene uncertain. The CDR3 is made up of 11 amino acids. Looked up from germline, CDR1 is MNHNS and CDR2 is SASEGT. V was clipped by 3 bases and J by 4 bases, with 4 bases between them. CDR3 in DNA: TGTGCCAGCAGTGACAGTTACGAGCAGTACTTC. Encoded protein: CASSDSYEQYF.

The CDR3 reads CASRLSVNNEQFF. The DNA of the CDR3 is TGTGCCAGCAGGTTGTCTGTGAACAATGAGCAGTTCTTC. This chain joins TRBV28 and TRBJ2-1, with D unresolved. Trimming pared 6 bases from V and 5 bases from J, leaving 11 bases between. This CDR3 is 13 amino acids long. CDR1 is MDHEN, CDR2 SYDVKM, per germline.